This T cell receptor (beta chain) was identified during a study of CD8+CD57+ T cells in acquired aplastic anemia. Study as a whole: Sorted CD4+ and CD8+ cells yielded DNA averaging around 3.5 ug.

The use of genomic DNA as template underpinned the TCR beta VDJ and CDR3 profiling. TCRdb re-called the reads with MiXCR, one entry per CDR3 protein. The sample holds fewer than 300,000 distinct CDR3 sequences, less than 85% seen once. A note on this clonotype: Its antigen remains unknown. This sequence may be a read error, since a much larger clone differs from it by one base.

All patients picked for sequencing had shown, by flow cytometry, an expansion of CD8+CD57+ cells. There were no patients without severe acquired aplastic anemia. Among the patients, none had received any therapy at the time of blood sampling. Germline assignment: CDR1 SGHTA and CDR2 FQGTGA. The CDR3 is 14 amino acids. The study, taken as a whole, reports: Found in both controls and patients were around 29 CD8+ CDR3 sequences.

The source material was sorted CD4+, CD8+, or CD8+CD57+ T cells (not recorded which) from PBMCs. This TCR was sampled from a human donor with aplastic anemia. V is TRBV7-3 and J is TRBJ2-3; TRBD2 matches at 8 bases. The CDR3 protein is CASSLAKRGYYKEF. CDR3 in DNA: TGTGCCAGCAGCTTAGCGAAGCGGGGGTACTACAAGGAGTTT.